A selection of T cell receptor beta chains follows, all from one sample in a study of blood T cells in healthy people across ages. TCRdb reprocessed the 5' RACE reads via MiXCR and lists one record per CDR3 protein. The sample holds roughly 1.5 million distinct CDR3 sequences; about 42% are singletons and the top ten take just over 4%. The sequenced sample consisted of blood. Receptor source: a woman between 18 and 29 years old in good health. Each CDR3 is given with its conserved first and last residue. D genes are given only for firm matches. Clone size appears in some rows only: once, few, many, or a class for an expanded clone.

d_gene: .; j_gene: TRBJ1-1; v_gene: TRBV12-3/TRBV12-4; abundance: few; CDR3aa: CASRDPVENTEAFF; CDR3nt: TGTGCCAGCAGGGACCCGGTCGAGAACACTGAAGCTTTCTTT
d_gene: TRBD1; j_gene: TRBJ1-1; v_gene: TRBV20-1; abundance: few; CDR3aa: CSATTGANTEAFF; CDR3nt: TGCAGTGCGACCACAGGGGCCAACACTGAAGCTTTCTTT
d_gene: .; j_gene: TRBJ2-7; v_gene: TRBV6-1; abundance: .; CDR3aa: CASLMISYNEQYF; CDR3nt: TGTGCCAGCCTGATGATTTCCTACAATGAGCAGTACTTC
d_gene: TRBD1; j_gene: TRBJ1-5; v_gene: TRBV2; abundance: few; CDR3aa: CASRKDRGNQPQHF; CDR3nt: TGTGCCAGCAGAAAGGACAGGGGGAATCAGCCCCAGCATTTT
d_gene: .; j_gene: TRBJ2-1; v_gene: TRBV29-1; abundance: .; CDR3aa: CSVGGTQRTEQFF; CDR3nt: TGCAGCGTTGGGGGGACCCAGCGTACTGAGCAGTTCTTC
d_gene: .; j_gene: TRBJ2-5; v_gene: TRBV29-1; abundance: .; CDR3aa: CSVELVSGGETQYF; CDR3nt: TGCAGCGTTGAATTGGTGTCAGGAGGAGAGACCCAGTACTTC
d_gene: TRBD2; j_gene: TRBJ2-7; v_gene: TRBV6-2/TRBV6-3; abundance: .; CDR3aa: CASSYKTSGERYEQYF; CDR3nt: TGTGCCAGCAGTTACAAGACTAGCGGAGAAAGATACGAGCAGTACTTC
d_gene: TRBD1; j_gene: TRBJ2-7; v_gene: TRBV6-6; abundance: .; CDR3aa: CASSYVFRTGGYEQYF; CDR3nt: TGTGCCAGCAGTTATGTGTTCCGGACAGGGGGCTACGAGCAGTACTTC
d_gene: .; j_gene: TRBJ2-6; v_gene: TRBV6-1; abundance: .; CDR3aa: CASRRTGTGTGANVLTF; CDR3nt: TGTGCCAGCAGACGAACCGGCACAGGGACTGGGGCCAACGTCCTGACTTTC
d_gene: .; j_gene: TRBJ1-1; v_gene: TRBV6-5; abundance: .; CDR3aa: CASSSHGRKNTEAFF; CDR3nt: TGTGCCAGCAGTTCACATGGACGGAAGAACACTGAAGCTTTCTTT
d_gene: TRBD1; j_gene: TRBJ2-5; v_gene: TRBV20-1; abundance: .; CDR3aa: CSAADRGETQYF; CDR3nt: TGCAGTGCTGCCGACAGGGGTGAGACCCAGTACTTC
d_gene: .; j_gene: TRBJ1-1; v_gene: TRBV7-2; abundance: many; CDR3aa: CASSLTGYTEAFF; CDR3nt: TGTGCCAGCAGCTTAACAGGGTACACTGAAGCTTTCTTT
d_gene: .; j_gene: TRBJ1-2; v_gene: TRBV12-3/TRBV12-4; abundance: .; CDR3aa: CASSFAVRGGYTF; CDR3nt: TGTGCCAGCAGTTTCGCAGTCCGGGGTGGCTACACCTTC
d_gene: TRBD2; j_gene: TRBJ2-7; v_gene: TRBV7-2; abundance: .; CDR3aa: CASSLVGLAGGEQYF; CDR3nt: TGTGCCAGCAGCTTAGTCGGGCTAGCGGGAGGCGAGCAGTACTTC
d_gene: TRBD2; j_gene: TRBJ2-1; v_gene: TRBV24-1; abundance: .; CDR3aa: CATSDQRTSGRGKEQFF; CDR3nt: TGTGCCACCAGTGACCAGAGGACTAGCGGGAGAGGAAAGGAGCAGTTCTTC
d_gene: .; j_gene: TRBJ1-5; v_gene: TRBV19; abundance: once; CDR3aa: CASRLTDYSNQPQHF; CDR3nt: TGTGCCAGTAGGCTTACAGATTACAGCAATCAGCCCCAGCATTTT
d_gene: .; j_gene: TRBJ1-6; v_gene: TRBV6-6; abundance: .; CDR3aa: CASSYSSRNVMALHF; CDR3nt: TGTGCCAGCAGTTACTCGTCCAGGAACGTAATGGCCCTCCACTTT
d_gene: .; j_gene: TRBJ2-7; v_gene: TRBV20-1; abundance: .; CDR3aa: CSASGTAYEQYF; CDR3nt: TGCAGTGCTAGTGGGACGGCCTACGAGCAGTACTTC
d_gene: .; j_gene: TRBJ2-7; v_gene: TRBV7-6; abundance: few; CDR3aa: CASSLARQGEQYF; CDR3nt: TGTGCCAGCAGCTTAGCGCGGCAGGGCGAGCAGTACTTC
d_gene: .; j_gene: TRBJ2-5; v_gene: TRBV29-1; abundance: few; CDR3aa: CSYYGSTETQYF; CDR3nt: TGCAGCTACTACGGCAGTACAGAGACCCAGTACTTC
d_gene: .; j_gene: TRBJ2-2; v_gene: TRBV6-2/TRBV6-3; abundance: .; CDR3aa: CASSYSRANTGELFF; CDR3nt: TGTGCCAGCAGTTATTCCAGAGCGAACACCGGGGAGCTGTTTTTT
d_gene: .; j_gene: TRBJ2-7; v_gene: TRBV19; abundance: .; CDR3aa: CASTPGSAGVYEQYF; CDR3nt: TGTGCCAGTACCCCTGGGAGCGCGGGTGTTTACGAGCAGTACTTC
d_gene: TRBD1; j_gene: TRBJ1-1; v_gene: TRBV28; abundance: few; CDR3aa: CASSSSGGSTEAFF; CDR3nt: TGTGCCAGCAGTTCCTCAGGGGGGAGCACTGAAGCTTTCTTT
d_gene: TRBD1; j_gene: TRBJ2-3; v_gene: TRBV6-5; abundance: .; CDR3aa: CASRQGSGATDTQYF; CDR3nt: TGTGCCAGCAGACAGGGGTCCGGGGCCACAGATACGCAGTATTTT
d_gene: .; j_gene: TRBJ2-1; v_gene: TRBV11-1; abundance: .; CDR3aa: CASSLLALGEQFF; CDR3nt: TGTGCCAGCAGCTTACTTGCGCTGGGAGAGCAGTTCTTC
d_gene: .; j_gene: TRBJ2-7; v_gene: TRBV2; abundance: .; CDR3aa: CASSELLPTNEQYF; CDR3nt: TGTGCCAGCAGTGAACTTCTTCCTACCAATGAGCAGTACTTC
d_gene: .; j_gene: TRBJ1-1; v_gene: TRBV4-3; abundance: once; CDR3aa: CASSQDIWNTEAYF; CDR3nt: TGCGCCAGCAGCCAGGATATCTGGAACACTGAAGCTTACTTT
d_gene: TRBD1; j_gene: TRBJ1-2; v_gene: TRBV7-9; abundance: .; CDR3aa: CASSMGQIYGYTF; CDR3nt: TGTGCCAGCAGCATGGGACAGATCTATGGCTACACCTTC
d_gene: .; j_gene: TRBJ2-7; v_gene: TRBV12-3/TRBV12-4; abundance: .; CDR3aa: CASSRGGAGASYEQYF; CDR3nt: TGTGCCAGCAGTCGAGGGGGGGCGGGGGCTTCCTACGAGCAGTACTTC
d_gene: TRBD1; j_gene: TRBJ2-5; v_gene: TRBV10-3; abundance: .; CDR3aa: CAISPGQGAYVQYF; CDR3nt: TGTGCCATCAGCCCGGGACAGGGGGCTTACGTGCAGTACTTC
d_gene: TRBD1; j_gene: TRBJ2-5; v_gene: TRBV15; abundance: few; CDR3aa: CATKHGTEETQYF; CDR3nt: TGTGCCACCAAGCACGGGACAGAAGAGACCCAGTACTTC
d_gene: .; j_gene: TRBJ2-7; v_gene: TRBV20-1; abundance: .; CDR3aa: CSAPGPAHYEQYF; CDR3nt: TGCAGTGCTCCGGGTCCAGCTCACTACGAGCAGTACTTC
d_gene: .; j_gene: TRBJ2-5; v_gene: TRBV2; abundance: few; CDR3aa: CASSETVYQETQYF; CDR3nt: TGTGCCAGCAGTGAAACGGTGTACCAAGAGACCCAGTACTTC
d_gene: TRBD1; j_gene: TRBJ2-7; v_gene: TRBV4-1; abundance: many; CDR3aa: CASSQEQGYSYEQYF; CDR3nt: TGCGCCAGCAGCCAGGAACAGGGGTACTCCTACGAGCAGTACTTC
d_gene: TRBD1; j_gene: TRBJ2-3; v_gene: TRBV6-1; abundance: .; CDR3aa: CAGRGGFRDTQYF; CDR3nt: TGTGCCGGCAGAGGGGGCTTTCGGGATACGCAGTATTTT
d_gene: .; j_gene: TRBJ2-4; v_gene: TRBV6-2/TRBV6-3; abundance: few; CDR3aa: CASRAGLNIQYF; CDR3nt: TGTGCCAGTCGGGCAGGCCTGAACATTCAGTACTTC
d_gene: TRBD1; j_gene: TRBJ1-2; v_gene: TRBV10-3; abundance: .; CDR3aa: CANGQGAGYTF; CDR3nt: TGTGCCAATGGACAGGGAGCTGGCTACACCTTC
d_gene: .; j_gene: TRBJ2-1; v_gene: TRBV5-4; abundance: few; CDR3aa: CASSPNPDNEQFF; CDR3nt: TGTGCCAGCAGCCCAAATCCCGACAATGAGCAGTTCTTC
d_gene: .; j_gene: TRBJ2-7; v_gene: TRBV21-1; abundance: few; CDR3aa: CASSKALGIYSYEQYF; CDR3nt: TGTGCCAGCAGCAAAGCGCTTGGCATCTACTCCTACGAGCAGTACTTC
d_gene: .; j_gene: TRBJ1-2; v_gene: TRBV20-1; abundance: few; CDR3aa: CSSIYGYTF; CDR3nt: TGCAGTTCCATCTATGGCTACACCTTC
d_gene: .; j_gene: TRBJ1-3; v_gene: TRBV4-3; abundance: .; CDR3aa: CASSEVVGNTIYF; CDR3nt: TGCGCCAGCAGCGAGGTAGTGGGAAACACCATATATTTT
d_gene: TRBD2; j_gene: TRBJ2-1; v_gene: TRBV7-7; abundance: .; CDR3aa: CASSPSLGGNEQFF; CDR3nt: TGTGCTAGCAGCCCTAGCCTGGGGGGGAATGAGCAGTTCTTC
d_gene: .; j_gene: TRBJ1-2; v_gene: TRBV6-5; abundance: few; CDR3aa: CASSYDGHLNNYGYTF; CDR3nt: TGTGCCAGCAGTTACGATGGACACCTAAATAACTATGGCTACACCTTC
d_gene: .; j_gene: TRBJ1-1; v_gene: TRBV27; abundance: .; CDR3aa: CAASRGPNTEAFF; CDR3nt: TGTGCCGCCTCGAGGGGCCCGAACACTGAAGCTTTCTTT
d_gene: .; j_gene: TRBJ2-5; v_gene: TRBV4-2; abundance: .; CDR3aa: CASSQVRQNNEQYF; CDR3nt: TGTGCCAGCAGCCAAGTGCGGCAGAACAATGAGCAGTACTTC
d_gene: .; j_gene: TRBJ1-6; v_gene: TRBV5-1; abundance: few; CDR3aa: CASSSGTSISPLHF; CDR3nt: TGCGCCAGCAGCTCAGGGACCTCTATTTCACCCCTCCACTTT
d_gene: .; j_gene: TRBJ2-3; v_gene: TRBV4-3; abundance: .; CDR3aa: CASSQDRGKPTGTQYF; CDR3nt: TGCGCCAGCAGCCAAGACAGGGGAAAACCCACAGGTACGCAGTATTTT
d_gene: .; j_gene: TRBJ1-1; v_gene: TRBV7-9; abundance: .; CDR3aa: CASSGSEAFF; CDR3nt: TGTGCCAGCTCGGGGAGTGAAGCTTTCTTT
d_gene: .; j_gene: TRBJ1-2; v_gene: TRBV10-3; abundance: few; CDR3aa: CAISQAPANYGYTF; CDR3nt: TGTGCCATCAGCCAGGCTCCAGCTAACTATGGCTACACCTTC
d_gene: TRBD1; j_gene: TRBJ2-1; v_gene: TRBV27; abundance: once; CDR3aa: CASSLRGQACNEQFF; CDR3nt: TGTGCCAGCAGTTTACGGGGACAGGCCTGCAATGAGCAGTTCTTC
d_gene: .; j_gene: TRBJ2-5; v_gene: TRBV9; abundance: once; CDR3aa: CASSVAGAKETQYF; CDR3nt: TGTGCCAGCAGCGTAGCTGGGGCAAAAGAGACCCAGTACTTC
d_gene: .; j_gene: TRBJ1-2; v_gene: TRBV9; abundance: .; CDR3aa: CASSGAMQGYGYTF; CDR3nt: TGTGCCAGCAGCGGAGCCATGCAGGGCTATGGCTACACCTTC
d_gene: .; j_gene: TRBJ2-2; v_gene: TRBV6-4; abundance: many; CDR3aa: CASSEVDTGELFF; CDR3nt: TGTGCCAGCAGTGAAGTAGACACCGGGGAGCTGTTTTTT